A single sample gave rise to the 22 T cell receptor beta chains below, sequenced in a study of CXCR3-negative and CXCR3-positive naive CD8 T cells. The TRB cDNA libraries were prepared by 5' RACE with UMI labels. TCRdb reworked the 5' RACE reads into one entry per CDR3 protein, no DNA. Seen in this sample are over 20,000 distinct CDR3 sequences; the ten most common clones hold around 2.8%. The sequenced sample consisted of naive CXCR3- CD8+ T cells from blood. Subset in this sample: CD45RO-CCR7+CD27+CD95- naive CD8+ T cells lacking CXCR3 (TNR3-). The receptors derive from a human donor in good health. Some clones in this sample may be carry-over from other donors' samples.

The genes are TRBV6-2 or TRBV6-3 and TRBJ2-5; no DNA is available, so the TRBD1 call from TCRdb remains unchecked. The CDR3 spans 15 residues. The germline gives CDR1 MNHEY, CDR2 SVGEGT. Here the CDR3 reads CASSPTTGEVETQYF.

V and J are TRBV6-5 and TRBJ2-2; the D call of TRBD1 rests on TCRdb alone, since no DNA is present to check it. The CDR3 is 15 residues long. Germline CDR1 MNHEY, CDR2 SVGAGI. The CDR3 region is CASSLDREWAGELFF.

CDR3 protein: CASSLTSGGTNEQFF. The J gene is TRBJ2-1, the V gene TRBV7-8; TCRdb names TRBD2, which stays unverified in the absence of DNA. The CDR3 length is 15 residues. The germline V gene encodes CDR1 SGHVS and CDR2 FQNEAQ.

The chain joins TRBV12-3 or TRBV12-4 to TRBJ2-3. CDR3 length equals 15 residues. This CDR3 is CASSLDIQITDTQYF.

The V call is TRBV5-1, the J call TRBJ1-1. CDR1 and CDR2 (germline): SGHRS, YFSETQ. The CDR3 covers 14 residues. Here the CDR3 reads CASSWTLLNTEAFF.

CDR3 sequence reads: CASTRGLPYEQYF. This sequence joins TRBV19 and TRBJ2-7; TCRdb outputs TRBD1, but without DNA this stays unchecked. The CDR3 covers 13 residues. Germline-derived CDR1 and CDR2 are LNHDA and SQIVND (reference sequence).

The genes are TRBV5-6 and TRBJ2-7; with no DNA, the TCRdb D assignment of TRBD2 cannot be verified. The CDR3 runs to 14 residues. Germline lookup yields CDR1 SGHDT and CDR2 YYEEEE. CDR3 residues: CASSLGAGGREQYF.

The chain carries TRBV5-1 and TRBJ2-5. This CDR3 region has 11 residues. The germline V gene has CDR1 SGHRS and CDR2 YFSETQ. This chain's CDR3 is CASRGTETQYF.

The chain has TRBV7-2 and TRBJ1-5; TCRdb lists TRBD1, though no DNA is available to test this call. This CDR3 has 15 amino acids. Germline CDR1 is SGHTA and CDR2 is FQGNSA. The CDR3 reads CASSYTGNSNQPQHF. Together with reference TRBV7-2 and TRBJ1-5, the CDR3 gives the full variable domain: GAGVSQSPSNKVTEKGKDVELRCDPISGHTALYWYRQSLGQGLEFLIYFQGNSAPDKSGLPSDRFSAERTGGSVSTLTIQRTQQEDSAVYLCASSYTGNSNQPQHFGDGTRLSIL.

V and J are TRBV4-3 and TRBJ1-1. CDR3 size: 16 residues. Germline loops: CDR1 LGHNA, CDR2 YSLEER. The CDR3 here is CASSQGRVHRGTEAFF.

CDR3: CASSQDRAGAHYEQYF. This rearrangement joins TRBV4-3 to TRBJ2-7; TCRdb designates TRBD2, a call that cannot be tested without DNA. From germline, CDR1 is LGHNA and CDR2 YSLEER. This CDR3 spans 16 amino acids.

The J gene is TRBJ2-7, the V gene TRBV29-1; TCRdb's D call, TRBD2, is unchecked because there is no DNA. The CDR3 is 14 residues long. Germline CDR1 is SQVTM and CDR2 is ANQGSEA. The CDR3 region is CSVLAGESSYEQYF.

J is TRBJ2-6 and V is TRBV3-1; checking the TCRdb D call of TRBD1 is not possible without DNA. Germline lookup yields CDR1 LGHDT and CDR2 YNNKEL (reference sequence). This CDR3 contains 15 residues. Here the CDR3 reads CASSPGGLGANVLTF.

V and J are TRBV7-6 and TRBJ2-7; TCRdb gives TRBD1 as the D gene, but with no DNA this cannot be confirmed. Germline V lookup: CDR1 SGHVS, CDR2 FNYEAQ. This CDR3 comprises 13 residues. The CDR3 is CASSPGDRYEQYF.

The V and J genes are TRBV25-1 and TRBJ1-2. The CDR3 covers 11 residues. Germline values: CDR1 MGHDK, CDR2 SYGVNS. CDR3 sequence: CASSDGYGYTF.

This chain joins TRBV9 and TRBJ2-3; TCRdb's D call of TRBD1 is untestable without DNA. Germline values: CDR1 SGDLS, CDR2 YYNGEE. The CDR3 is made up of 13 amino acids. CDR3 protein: CASSVGGTDTQYF.

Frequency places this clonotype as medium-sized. The chain's CDR3 is CSARSSGGRTDTQYF. This chain links TRBV20-1 with TRBJ2-3; TCRdb's D call of TRBD2 is untestable without DNA. The CDR3 sequence is 15 residues long. Per the germline V gene, CDR1 is DFQATT and CDR2 is SNEGSKA (reference sequence).

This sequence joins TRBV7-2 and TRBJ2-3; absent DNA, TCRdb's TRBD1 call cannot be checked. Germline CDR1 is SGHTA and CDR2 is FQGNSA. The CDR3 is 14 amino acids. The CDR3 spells CASSPGTGGDTQYF.

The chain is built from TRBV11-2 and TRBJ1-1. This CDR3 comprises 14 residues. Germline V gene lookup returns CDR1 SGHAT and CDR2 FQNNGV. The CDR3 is CASSLWSMNTEAFF.

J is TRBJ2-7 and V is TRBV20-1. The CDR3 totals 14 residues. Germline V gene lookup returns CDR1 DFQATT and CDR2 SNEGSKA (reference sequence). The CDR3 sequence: CSARIGGATYEQYF.

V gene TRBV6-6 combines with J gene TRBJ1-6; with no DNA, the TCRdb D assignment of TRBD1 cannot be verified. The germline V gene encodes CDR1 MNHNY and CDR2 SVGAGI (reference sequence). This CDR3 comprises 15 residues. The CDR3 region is CASSHNRGVGSPLHF.

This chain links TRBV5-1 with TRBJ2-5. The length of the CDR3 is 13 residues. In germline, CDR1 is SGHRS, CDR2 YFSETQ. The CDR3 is CASSLVAGETQYF.